This TCR beta chain stems from a study of blood T cells in healthy people across ages. Study in general: T cells yielded about one barcoded beta molecule per two cells through template switching.

As concerns this clonotype: Its target is unknown. A much larger clone differs by one base, so this may be a read error.

A second PCR of roughly 7 to 11 cycles used a sample-barcoded 5' primer and a J-beta primer mix. Each cDNA molecule received a tag from a template-switch adaptor that had 12 random nucleotides. TCRdb fed the 5' RACE reads into MiXCR, producing one record per CDR3 protein. The sample includes around 800,000 distinct CDR3 sequences, approximately 65% seen only once; the top ten take 25% to 30%. Whole-study results and caveats: Versus aged donors, long-lived donors had higher diversity and more naive CD4+ cells. A strong correlation was found between TCR beta diversity and the percentage of naive T cells.

Between the trimmed V and J ends, which lost 6 bases and 1 base, there was a span of 6 bases. Germline V lookup: CDR1 MDHEN, CDR2 SYDVKM. The CDR3 is made up of 12 amino acids. Input material: blood. This sequence originates from a man aged 30-40 years in good health. The chain couples TRBV28 to TRBJ1-1; D gene ambiguous. CDR3 in amino acids: CASRRPNTEAFF. The CDR3 DNA follows: TGTGCCAGCAGACGACCGAACACTGAAGCTTTCTTT.